This T cell receptor beta chain was retrieved from a study of blood T cell repertoires in COVID-19. Seattle enrolled patients during active infection and tracked them longitudinally. The germline V gene encodes CDR1 MNHEY and CDR2 SVGAGI. J lost 7 bases, V lost 6 bases, and 5 bases had no gene match. This CDR3 is built from 13 residues. Original analysis: Amplification from reference gene primers served as the basis for estimated nucleated cell counts. Produced via immunoSEQ multiplex PCR; TCRdb's table is partial and in-frame only. V, J and clone size reflect that table, while D and trimming were determined from the DNA. The table includes under 350,000 clones, 75% to 95% detected once.

This chain connects TRBV6-5 to TRBJ1-1, with TRBD1 identical over 10 bases. This receptor was taken from a woman under 40 with COVID-19, enrolled during active disease. The sample taken for sequencing was peripheral blood. Written as DNA, the CDR3 is TGTGCCAGCAGCCGACAGGGGGCTGTTGAAGCTTTCTTT. Translation gives CASSRQGAVEAFF.